These 2 T cell receptor beta chains originate from one sample sequenced in a study of glioma-infiltrating T cells after dendritic cell vaccination. Data came from immunoSEQ multiplex PCR; TCRdb stores just in-frame clones and leaves some out. The table has roughly 41,000 clones, almost 85% seen once. This material consisted of blood, taken before dendritic cell vaccination. The source is a human donor with glioblastoma.

This chain uses TRBV6-1 with TRBJ2-7, with 9 bases matching TRBD2. Germline values: CDR1 MNHNS, CDR2 SASEGT. This CDR3 has 15 amino acids. V dropped 7 bases and J dropped 1; count of bases not matched to a gene: 8. CDR3 DNA sequence: TGTGCCAGCACACCCCAAAGCGGGGGGTCCTACGAGCAGTACTTC. Amino acids: CASTPQSGGSYEQYF.

The V call is TRBV5-1, the J call TRBJ1-5; D might be TRBD1 (5 bases). Germline assignment: CDR1 SGHRS and CDR2 YFSETQ. Trimming removed 0 bases at V and 1 base at J, with 14 bases between. The CDR3 sequence is 17 residues long. The CDR3 DNA reads TGCGCCAGCAGCTTGGGGACGGGGGATGTAAGCAATCAGCCCCAGCATTTT. Protein: CASSLGTGDVSNQPQHF. Full variable domain (rest looked up from reference TRBV5-1 and TRBJ1-5): KAGVTQTPRYLIKTRGQQVTLSCSPISGHRSVSWYQQTPGQGLQFLFEYFSETQRNKGNFPGRFSGRQFSNSRSEMNVSTLELGDSALYLCASSLGTGDVSNQPQHFGDGTRLSIL.